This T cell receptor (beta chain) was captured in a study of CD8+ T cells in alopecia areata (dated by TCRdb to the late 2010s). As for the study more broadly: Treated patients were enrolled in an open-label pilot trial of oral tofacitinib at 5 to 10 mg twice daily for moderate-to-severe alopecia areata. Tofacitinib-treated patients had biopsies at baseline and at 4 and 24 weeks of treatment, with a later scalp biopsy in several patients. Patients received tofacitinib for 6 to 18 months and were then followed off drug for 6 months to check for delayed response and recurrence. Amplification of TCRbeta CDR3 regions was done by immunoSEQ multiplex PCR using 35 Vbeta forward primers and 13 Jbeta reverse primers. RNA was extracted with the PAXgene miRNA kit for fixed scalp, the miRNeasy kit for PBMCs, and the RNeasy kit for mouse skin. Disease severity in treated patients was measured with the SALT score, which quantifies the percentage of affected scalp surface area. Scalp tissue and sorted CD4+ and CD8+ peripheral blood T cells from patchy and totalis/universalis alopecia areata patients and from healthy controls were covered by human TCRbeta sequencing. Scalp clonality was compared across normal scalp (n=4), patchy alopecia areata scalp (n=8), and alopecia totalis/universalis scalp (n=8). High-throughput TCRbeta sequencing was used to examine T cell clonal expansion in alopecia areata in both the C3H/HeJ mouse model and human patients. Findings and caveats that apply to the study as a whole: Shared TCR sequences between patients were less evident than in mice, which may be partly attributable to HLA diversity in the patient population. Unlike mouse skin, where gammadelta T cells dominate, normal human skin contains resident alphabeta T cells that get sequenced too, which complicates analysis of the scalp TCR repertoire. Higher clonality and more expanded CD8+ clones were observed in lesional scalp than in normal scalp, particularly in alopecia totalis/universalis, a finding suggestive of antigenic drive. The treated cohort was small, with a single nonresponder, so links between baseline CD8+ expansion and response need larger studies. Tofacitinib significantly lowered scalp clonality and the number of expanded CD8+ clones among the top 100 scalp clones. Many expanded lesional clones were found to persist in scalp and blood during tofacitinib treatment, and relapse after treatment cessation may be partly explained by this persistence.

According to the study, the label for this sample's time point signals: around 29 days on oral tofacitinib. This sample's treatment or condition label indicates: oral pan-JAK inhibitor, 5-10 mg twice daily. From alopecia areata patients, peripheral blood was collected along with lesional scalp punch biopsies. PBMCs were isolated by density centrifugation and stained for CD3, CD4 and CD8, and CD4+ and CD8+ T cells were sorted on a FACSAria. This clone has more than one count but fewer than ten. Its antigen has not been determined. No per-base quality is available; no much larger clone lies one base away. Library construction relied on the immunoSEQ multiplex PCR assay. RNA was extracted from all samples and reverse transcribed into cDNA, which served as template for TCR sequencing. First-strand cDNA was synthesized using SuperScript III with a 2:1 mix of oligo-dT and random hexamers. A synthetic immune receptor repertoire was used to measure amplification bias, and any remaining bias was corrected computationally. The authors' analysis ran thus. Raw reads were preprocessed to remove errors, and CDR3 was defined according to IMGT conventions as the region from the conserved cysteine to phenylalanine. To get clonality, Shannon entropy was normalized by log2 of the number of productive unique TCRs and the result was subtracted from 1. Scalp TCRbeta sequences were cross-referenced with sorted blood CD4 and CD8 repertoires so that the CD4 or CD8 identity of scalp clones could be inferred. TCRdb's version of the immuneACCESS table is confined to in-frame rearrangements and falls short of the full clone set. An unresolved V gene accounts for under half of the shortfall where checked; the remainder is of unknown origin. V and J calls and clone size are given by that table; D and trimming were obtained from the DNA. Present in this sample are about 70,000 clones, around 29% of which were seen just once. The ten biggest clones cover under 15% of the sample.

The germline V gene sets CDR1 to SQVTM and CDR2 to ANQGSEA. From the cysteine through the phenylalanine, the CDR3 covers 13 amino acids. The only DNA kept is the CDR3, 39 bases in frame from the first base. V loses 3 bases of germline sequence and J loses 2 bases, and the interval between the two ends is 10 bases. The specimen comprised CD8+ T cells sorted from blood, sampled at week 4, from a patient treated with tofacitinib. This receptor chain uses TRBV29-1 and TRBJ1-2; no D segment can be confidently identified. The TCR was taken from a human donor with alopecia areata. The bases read TGCAGCGTTGAGGAGGGCCAGAACTATGGCTACACCTTC. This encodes CSVEEGQNYGYTF.